These T cell receptor beta chains were read from a single sample in a study of blood T cell repertoires in COVID-19. The table came from immunoSEQ multiplex PCR; TCRdb's copy has only in-frame clones and leaves some out. The sample has 85,000 to 95,000 clones; around nine tenths are singletons. Sequencing was done on a sample of peripheral blood. The receptors were sampled from a woman aged 80 or older with acute or convalescent COVID-19. The CDR3 runs from the conserved cysteine through the conserved F or W. The D gene is left open where the match is weak. Some rows have no size entry. The others give once, few or many, or a class for an expanded clone.

>NA|TRBD1|TRBV18|TRBJ1-3
TGTGCCAGCTCACCACTAGGGGGCGTCGGGAACACCATATATTTT
CASSPLGGVGNTIYF
>NA|TRBD1|TRBV5-1|TRBJ1-2
TGCGCCAGCGGCTCAGGGGGCTATGGCTACACCTTC
CASGSGGYGYTF
>NA|NA|TRBV7-2|TRBJ2-4
TGTGCCAGCAGCTCCGACAGCTCCACTGCCAAAAACATTCAGTACTTC
CASSSDSSTAKNIQYF
>NA|NA|TRBV19|TRBJ1-1
TGTGCCAGTAGTATTAAAGGGTGGATGGGAGCCTGGGGAACTGAAGCTTTCTTT
CASSIKGWMGAWGTEAFF
>NA|TRBD1|TRBV19|TRBJ1-3
TGTGCCAGTAGTAAAGGACAGGACTCTGGAAACACCATATATTTT
CASSKGQDSGNTIYF
>NA|NA|TRBV5-1|TRBJ1-1
TGCGCCAGCAGCTTGGGCGCCGAGAACACTGAAGCTTTCTTT
CASSLGAENTEAFF
>NA|NA|TRBV9|TRBJ2-7
TGTGCCAGCAGCGTAGAGGGTAGCGGAAACGAGCAGTACTTC
CASSVEGSGNEQYF
>NA|NA|TRBV9|TRBJ1-1
TGTGCCAGCAGCGTAGTTGGCCGGGCTGAAGCTTTCTTT
CASSVVGRAEAFF
>NA|TRBD2|TRBV19|TRBJ2-3
TGTGCCAGTAGTGTAATAGCGGGAGGAAGCACAGATACGCAGTATTTT
CASSVIAGGSTDTQYF
>once|NA|TRBV9|TRBJ2-4
TGTGCCAGCAGCGTAAGCCCGGACTGGATAAACATTCAGTACTTT
CASSVSPDWINIQYF
>NA|TRBD2|TRBV9|TRBJ2-5
TGTGCCAGCAGCTCCTACGGGGGGGCCTTGGAGACCCAGTACTTC
CASSSYGGALETQYF
>NA|TRBD1|TRBV5-1|TRBJ1-6
TGCGCCAGCAGCAAGGACAGGGCGGGCGGTAATTCACCCCTCCACTTT
CASSKDRAGGNSPLHF
>NA|TRBD2|TRBV19|TRBJ2-3
TGTGCCAGTAGCCTCCTGAGCAGCGGGGGCACAGATACGCAGTATTTT
CASSLLSSGGTDTQYF
>once|TRBD1|TRBV6-1|TRBJ1-4
TGTGCCAGCAGTGAAGCGCGATTCACACAGGGGGGTAAAAGAGGTGAAAAACTGTTTTTT
CASSEARFTQGGKRGEKLFF
>NA|NA|TRBV7-9|TRBJ1-1
TGTGCCAGCAGCCCCCAGGTGAACACTGAAGCTTTCTTT
CASSPQVNTEAFF